The clone carrying this T cell receptor beta chain was detected only a few times. Its cognate antigen is unknown. Approximately 110 mL of blood, on average, came from one heparinised draw per donor. The data were obtained in a study of beta chain features in type 1 diabetes. Study-wide points: When Type 1 diabetes patients were examined, their TCRB CDR3s proved moderately but significantly shorter in all four CD4+ subsets. Fewer junction insertions and more nucleotide deletions appeared in type 1 diabetes patients.

Reverse transcription of all isolated RNA meant that expressed TCRB transcripts were sequenced. The study sequenced naive, central memory and regulatory T cell samples to an average of approximately 4 million reads. TCRdb's copy holds only in-frame clones and misses some; the assay was immunoSEQ multiplex PCR. The profile shows 600,000 to 750,000 clones, around 12% of them singletons. The CDR3 has 13 amino acids. Germline-derived CDR1 and CDR2 are SGHDN and FVKESK. V lost 2 bases and J lost 6, with 10 bases in between. This receptor was taken from a man younger than 45 with type 1 diabetes. The chain employs TRBV14 and TRBJ1-2; no reliable D call. The sample taken for sequencing was naive CD4+ T cells from blood. The CDR3 sequence: CASSQRTENGYTF. The CDR3, as DNA: TGTGCCAGCAGCCAAAGGACGGAGAATGGCTACACCTTC.